Below, 10 T cell receptor beta chains from the same sample are listed, as sequenced in a study of cytomegalovirus exposure and HLA in healthy donors. Only in-frame clones appear in the TCRdb table, and some are missing; sequencing was by immunoSEQ multiplex PCR. Among some 240,000 clones listed, approximately 83% were seen once. Sequencing was done on a sample of PBMCs. These receptors all stem from a woman aged 25 to 45 in good health and CMV-seropositive.

The chain is built from TRBV11-2 and TRBJ1-5; a possible D gene is TRBD1 (5 bases). The germline V and J ends were trimmed by 2 bases and 4 bases, with 9 bases remaining between them. The CDR3 loop spans 14 amino acids. Germline V gives CDR1 SGHAT, CDR2 FQNNGV. The CDR3 loop reads CASSLQGTNQPQHF. CDR3 sequence (DNA): TGTGCCAGCAGCTTACAGGGTACTAATCAGCCCCAGCATTTT.

The CDR3 sequence: CASSLTGLGPSYEQYF. CDR3 coding DNA: TGCGCCAGCAGCTTGACAGGGTTGGGCCCCTCCTACGAGCAGTACTTC. The gene calls are TRBV5-1 and TRBJ2-7, with a weak D call TRBD1 (6 bases). The V and J ends lost 1 base and 0 bases respectively, with 14 bases between them. Germline lookup yields CDR1 SGHRS and CDR2 YFSETQ. The CDR3 is made up of 16 amino acids.

This sequence joins TRBV29-1 and TRBJ2-7, with D hard to call. The ends were cut back, 1 base at V and 4 bases at J, with 5 bases in the middle. Looked up from germline, CDR1 is SQVTM and CDR2 is ANQGSEA. This CDR3 spans 11 amino acids. CDR3 region: CSVEVNYEQYF. Written as DNA, the CDR3 is TGCAGCGTTGAAGTTAATTACGAGCAGTACTTC.

The chain joins TRBV11-2 to TRBJ2-1; a possible D gene is TRBD1 (5 bases). The CDR3 totals 15 residues. The V gene's germline CDR1 is SGHAT and CDR2 FQNNGV. The ends were cut back, 1 base at V and 8 bases at J, with 15 bases in the middle. For the CDR3, the DNA is TGTGCCAGCAGCTTAGTCGGGCAGGGCCCAGATGAGCAGTTCTTC. The encoded protein is CASSLVGQGPDEQFF.

V is TRBV6-5 and J is TRBJ2-1; D is ambiguous. V was cut by 6 bases and J by 8 bases, with 17 bases left in between. The CDR3 contains 14 residues. Germline V gene sequence: CDR1 MNHEY, CDR2 SVGAGI. The CDR3, as DNA: TGTGCCAGCAGGTCCCATGGTCCGAGAGATGAGCAGTTCTTC. This sequence encodes CASRSHGPRDEQFF.

This chain joins TRBV5-1 and TRBJ2-1; the D gene is possibly TRBD1 (8 bases). Germline V gene sequence: CDR1 SGHRS, CDR2 YFSETQ. The V end lost 2 bases, the J end lost 9 bases, and 21 bases lay between the germline ends. The CDR3 consists of 16 residues. The CDR3 sequence: CASSLTGGVDWGEQFF. CDR3 DNA sequence: TGCGCCAGCAGCTTAACAGGGGGGGTTGATTGGGGTGAGCAGTTCTTC.

CDR3 nucleotide sequence: TGCAGCGTTCGGTCCCGGGACAGGGGGGAGGGGATGAACACTGAAGCTTTCTTT. Translated, it gives CSVRSRDRGEGMNTEAFF. This chain uses TRBV29-1 with TRBJ1-1, with TRBD1 matching over 11 bases. CDR1 and CDR2 from the germline V gene are SQVTM and ANQGSEA. The ends lost 5 bases at V and 0 bases at J; junction bases unmatched: 14. This CDR3 comprises 18 residues.

The chain has TRBV19 and TRBJ2-4; 10 bases line up with TRBD2. Germline trimming cut 3 bases from V and 0 bases from J; bases unmatched to any gene: 11. Germline V gene lookup returns CDR1 LNHDA and CDR2 SQIVND (reference sequence). The CDR3 loop spans 19 amino acids. The CDR3 region has the DNA TGTGCCAGTAGTATCGGACTAGCGGCTTTGACTATAGCCAAAAACATTCAGTACTTC. Amino acids: CASSIGLAALTIAKNIQYF.

This chain connects TRBV14 to TRBJ1-1; no firm D call. The V end lost 1 base, the J end lost 1 base, and 7 bases lay between the germline ends. The length of the CDR3 is 14 residues. CDR1 SGHDN and CDR2 FVKESK come from the germline V gene. CDR3 nucleotide sequence: TGTGCCAGCAGCCAAGTTTGGCAGAACACTGAAGCTTTCTTT. This sequence encodes CASSQVWQNTEAFF.

V usage is TRBV6-1 and J usage is TRBJ2-7; possible D gene TRBD1, 5 bases. Germline CDR1 MNHNS, CDR2 SASEGT. Trimming removed 5 bases at V and 3 bases at J, with 11 bases between. The CDR3 consists of 13 residues. CDR3 sequence reads: CASSLQALYEQYF. In nucleotides, the CDR3 is TGTGCCAGCAGTTTACAGGCCCTCTACGAGCAGTACTTC.